Detailed here is one T cell receptor (beta chain). The sample comes from a study of beta chain features in type 1 diabetes. Germline V CDR1 and CDR2: SNHLY, FYNNEI. The CDR3 runs to 13 residues. The germline V and J ends were trimmed by 6 bases and 1 base, with 9 bases remaining between them. Sequencing targeted expressed TCRB transcripts, as all isolated RNA had been reverse transcribed. Sequencing used immunoSEQ multiplex PCR; TCRdb keeps in-frame clones, though not all of them. The repertoire holds 450,000 to 600,000 clones, with 30% as singletons. The chain carries TRBV2 and TRBJ1-1; D is uncertain. The receptor comes from a man younger than 35 in good health. Sequenced: naive CD4+ T cells from blood. CDR3: CASSVDQNTEAFF. DNA of the CDR3: TGTGCCAGCAGCGTCGACCAGAACACTGAAGCTTTCTTT.